This T cell receptor beta chain was retrieved from a study of diagnostic markers for celiac disease. From its re-call of the reads, TCRdb lists each CDR3 protein once, without DNA. This sample's table reports around 7,500 distinct CDR3 sequences. CDR1 SEHNR and CDR2 FQNEAQ come from the germline V gene (reference sequence). This CDR3 region has 12 residues. The sequence was obtained from a human donor. This table probably holds off-target reads from a library built for another chain. Sequencing was performed on either unsorted cells or a sorted T cell fraction (not recorded which). V usage is TRBV7-9 and J usage is TRBJ1-2. This chain's CDR3 is CASSSSLGGYTF.